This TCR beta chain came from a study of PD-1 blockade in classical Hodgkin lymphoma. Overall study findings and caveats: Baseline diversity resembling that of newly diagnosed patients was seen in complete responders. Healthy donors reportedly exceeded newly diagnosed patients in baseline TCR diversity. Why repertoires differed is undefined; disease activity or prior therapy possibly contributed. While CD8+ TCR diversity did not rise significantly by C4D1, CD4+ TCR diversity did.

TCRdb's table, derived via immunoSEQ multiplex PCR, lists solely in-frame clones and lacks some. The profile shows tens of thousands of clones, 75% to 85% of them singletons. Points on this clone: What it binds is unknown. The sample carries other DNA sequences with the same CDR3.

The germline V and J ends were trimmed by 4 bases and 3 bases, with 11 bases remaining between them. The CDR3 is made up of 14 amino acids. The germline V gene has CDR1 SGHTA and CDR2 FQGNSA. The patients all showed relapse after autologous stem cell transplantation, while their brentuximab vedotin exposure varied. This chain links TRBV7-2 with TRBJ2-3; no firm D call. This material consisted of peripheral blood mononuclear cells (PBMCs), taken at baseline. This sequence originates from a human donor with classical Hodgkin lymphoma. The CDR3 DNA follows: TGTGCCAGCAGCTCCCCCGTAGTAACAGATACGCAGTATTTT. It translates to CASSSPVVTDTQYF.